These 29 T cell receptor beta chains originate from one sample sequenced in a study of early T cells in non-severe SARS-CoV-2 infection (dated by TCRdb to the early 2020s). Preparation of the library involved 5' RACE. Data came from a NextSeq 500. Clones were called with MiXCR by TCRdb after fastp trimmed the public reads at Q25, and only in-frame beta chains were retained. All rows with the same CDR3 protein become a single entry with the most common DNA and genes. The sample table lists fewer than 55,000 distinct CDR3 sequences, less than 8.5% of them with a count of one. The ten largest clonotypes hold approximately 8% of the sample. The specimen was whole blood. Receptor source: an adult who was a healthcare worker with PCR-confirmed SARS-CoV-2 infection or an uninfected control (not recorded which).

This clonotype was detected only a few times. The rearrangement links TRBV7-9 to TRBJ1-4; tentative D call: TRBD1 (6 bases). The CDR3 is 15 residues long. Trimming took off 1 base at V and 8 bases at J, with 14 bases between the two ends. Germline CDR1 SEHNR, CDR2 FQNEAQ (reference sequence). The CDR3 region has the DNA TGTGCCAGCAGCTTAGTCACGGGGGGCGGAGAAAAACTGTTTTTT. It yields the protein CASSLVTGGGEKLFF. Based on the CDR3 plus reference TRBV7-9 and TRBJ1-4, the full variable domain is DTGVSQNPRHKITKRGQNVTFRCDPISEHNRLYWYRQTLGQGPEFLTYFQNEAQLEKSRLLSDRFSAERPKGSFSTLEIQRTEQGDSAMYLCASSLVTGGGEKLFFGSGTQLSVL.

CDR3 amino acids: CASSGQHNSPLHF. CDR3 bases: TGTGCCAGCAGTGGACAGCATAATTCACCCCTCCACTTT. J is TRBJ1-6 and V is TRBV7-2; D is perhaps TRBD1 (6 bases). Trimming took 6 bases from V and 5 from J, leaving 8 bases between them. CDR1 is SGHTA, CDR2 FQGNSA, per germline. The CDR3 totals 13 residues. The variable domain in full, completed from reference TRBV7-2 and TRBJ1-6, reads GAGVSQSPSNKVTEKGKDVELRCDPISGHTALYWYRQSLGQGLEFLIYFQGNSAPDKSGLPSDRFSAERTGGSVSTLTIQRTQQEDSAVYLCASSGQHNSPLHFGNGTRLTVT.

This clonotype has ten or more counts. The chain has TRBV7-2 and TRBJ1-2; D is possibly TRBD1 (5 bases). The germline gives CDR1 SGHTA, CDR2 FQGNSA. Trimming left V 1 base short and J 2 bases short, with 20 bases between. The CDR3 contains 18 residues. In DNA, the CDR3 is TGTGCCAGCAGCTTAGGGTTAAGGGGTAAATCCGTAAACTATGGCTACACCTTC. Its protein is CASSLGLRGKSVNYGYTF.

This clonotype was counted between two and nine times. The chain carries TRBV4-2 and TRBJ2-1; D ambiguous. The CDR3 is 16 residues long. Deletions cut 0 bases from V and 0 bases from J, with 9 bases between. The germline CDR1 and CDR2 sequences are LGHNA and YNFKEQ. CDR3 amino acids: CASSQDSASSYNEQFF. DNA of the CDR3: TGTGCCAGCAGCCAAGATTCCGCGAGCTCCTACAATGAGCAGTTCTTC.

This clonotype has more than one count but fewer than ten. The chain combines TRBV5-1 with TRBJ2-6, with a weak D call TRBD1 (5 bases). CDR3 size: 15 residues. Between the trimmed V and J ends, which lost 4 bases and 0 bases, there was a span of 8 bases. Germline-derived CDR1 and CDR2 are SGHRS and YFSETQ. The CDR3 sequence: CASSPTDSGANVLTF. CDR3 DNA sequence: TGCGCCAGCAGCCCGACAGACTCTGGGGCCAACGTCCTGACTTTC.

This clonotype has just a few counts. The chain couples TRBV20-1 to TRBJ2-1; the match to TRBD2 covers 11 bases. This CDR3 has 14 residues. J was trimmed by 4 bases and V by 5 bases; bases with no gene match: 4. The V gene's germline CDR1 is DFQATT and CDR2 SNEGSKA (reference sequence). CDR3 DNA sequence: TGCAGTGCTCTGAGGACTAGCGGGTACAATGAGCAGTTCTTC. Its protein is CSALRTSGYNEQFF.

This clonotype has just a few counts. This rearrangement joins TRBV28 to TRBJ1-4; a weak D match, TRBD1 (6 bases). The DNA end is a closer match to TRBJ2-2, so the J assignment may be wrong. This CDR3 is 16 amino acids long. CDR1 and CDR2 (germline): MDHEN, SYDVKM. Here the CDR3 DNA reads TGTGCCAGCAGTTTAGGGGTCGCAAGGGGGTCCGAGGAGCTGTTTTTT. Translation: CASSLGVARGSEELFF.

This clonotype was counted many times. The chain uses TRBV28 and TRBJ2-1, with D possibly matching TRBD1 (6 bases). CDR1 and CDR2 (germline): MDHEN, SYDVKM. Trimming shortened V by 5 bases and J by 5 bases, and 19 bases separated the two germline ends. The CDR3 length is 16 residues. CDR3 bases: TGTGCCAGCAGTCAGAGGACAGCCCTACCTGACAATGAGCAGTTCTTC. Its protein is CASSQRTALPDNEQFF.

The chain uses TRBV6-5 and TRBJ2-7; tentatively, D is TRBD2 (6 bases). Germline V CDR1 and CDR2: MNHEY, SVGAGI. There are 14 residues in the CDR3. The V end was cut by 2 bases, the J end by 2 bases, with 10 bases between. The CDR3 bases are TGTGCCAGCAGTTACGGGGCGGGGACCTACGAGCAGTACTTC. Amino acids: CASSYGAGTYEQYF.

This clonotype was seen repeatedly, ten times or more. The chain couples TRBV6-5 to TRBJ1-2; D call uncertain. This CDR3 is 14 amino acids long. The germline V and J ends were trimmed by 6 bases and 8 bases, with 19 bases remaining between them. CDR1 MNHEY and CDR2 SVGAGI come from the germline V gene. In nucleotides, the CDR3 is TGTGCCAGCAGGAGGACTGCGCTCCCGTACGGCTACACCTTC. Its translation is CASRRTALPYGYTF.

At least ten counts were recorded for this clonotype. The CDR3 reads CSAAGTGAIDSNQPQHF. The CDR3 DNA reads TGCAGTGCTGCCGGGACAGGGGCTATTGATAGCAATCAGCCCCAGCATTTT. The rearrangement joins TRBV20-1 to TRBJ1-5, with 10 bases matching TRBD1. The J segment lost 0 bases and the V segment lost 5 bases, leaving 10 bases of the junction unmatched. In germline, CDR1 is DFQATT, CDR2 SNEGSKA (reference sequence). The CDR3 is made up of 17 amino acids.

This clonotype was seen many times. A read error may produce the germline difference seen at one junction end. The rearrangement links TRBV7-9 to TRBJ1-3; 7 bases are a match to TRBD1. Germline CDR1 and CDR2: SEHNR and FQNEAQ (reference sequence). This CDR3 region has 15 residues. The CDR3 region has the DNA TGTGCCAGCAGCTTGGGACAGATATCTGAAAACACCATATATTTT. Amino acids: CASSLGQISENTIYF.

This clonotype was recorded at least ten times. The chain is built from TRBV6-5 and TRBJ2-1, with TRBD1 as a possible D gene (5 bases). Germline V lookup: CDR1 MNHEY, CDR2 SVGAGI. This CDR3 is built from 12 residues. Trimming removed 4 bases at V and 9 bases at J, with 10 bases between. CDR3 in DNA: TGTGCCAGCAGTTCGCTAGGGGTTGAGCAGTTCTTC. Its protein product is CASSSLGVEQFF.

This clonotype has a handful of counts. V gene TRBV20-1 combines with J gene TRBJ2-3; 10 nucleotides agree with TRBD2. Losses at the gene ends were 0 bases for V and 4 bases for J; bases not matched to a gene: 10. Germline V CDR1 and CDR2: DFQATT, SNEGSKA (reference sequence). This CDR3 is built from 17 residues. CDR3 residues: CSARDQTGLATSDTQYF. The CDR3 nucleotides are TGCAGTGCTAGAGATCAGACGGGACTAGCGACCTCAGATACGCAGTATTTT.

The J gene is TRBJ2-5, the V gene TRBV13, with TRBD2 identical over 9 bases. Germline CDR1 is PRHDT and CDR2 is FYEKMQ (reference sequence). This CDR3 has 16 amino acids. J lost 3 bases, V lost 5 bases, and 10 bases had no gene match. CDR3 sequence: CASSLVAGAREETQYF. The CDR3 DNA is TGTGCCAGCAGCCTTGTAGCGGGGGCTCGGGAAGAGACCCAGTACTTC.

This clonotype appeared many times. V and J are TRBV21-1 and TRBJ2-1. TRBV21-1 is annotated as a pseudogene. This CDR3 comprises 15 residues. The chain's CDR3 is CASSKKKPWGNEQFF. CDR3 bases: TGTGCCAGCAGCAAAAAGAAACCTTGGGGAAATGAGCAGTTCTTC.

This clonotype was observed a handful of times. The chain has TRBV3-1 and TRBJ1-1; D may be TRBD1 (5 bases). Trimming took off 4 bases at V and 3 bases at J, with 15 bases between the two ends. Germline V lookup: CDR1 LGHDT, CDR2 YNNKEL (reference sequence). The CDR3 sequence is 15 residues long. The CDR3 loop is CASSPVYGGDTEAFF. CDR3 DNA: TGTGCCAGCAGCCCCGTCTACGGAGGGGACACTGAAGCTTTCTTT.

DNA for the CDR3: TGTGCCAGCAGCTTAACTGGGACAGGGGTCGGCTACACCTTC. Residues: CASSLTGTGVGYTF. The gene calls are TRBV7-9 and TRBJ1-2, with 10 bases fitting TRBD1. The V and J ends lost 2 bases and 8 bases, in that order; junction bases with no gene match: 5. The germline gives CDR1 SEHNR, CDR2 FQNEAQ (reference sequence). This CDR3 contains 14 residues.

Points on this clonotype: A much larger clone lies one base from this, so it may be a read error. CDR3 protein: CASSYSWENSALHF. The CDR3 DNA reads as TGTGCCAGCAGTTACTCCTGGGAGAATTCAGCCCTCCACTTT. The gene calls are TRBV6-2 or TRBV6-3 and TRBJ1-6; D call uncertain. Germline CDR1 is MNHEY and CDR2 is SVGEGT. The CDR3 length is 14 residues.

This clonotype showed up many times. The CDR3 sequence: CSAISGGANTQYF. The CDR3 DNA reads as TGCAGTGCCATCAGCGGGGGGGCTAATACGCAGTATTTT. This rearrangement joins TRBV20-1 to TRBJ2-3, with 10 bases aligning to TRBD2. Looked up from germline, CDR1 is DFQATT and CDR2 is SNEGSKA (reference sequence). The CDR3 is made up of 13 amino acids. V lost 6 bases to trimming and J lost 7 bases; unmatched junction nucleotides: 7.

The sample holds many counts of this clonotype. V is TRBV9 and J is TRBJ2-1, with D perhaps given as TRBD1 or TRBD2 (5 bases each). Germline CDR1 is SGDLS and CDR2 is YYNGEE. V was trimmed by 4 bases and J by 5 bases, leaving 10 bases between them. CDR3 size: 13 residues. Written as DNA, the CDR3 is TGTGCCAGCAGCCTTTGGGACGACAATGAGCAGTTCTTC. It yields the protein CASSLWDDNEQFF.

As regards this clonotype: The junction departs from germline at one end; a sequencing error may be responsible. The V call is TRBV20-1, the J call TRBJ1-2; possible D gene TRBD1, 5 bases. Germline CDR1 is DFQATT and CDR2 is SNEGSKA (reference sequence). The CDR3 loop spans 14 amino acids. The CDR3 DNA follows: TGCAGTGCTAGAGATCTTCGTGGGGGTTCGCCTATTTCCTTC. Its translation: CSARDLRGGSPISF.

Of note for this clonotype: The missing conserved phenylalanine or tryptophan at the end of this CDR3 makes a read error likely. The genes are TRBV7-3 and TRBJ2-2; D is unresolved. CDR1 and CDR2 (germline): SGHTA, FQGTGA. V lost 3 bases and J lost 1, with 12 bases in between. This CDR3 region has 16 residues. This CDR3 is CASSLNNPRNTGELFL. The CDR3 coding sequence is TGTGCCAGCAGCTTGAATAATCCTCGGAACACCGGGGAGCTGTTTCTT.

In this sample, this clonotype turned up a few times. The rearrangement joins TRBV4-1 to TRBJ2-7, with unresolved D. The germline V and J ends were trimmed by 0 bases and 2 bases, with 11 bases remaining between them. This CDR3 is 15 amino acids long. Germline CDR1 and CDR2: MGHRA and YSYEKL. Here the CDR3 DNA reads TGCGCCAGCAGCCAAGATCATGGGCCACCCTACGAGCAGTACTTC. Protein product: CASSQDHGPPYEQYF.

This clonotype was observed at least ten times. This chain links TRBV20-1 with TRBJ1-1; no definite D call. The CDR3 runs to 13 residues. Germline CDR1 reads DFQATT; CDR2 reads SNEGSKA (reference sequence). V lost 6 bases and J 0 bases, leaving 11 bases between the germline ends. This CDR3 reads CSALVTMNTEAFF. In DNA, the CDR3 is TGCAGTGCCCTAGTCACGATGAACACTGAAGCTTTCTTT.

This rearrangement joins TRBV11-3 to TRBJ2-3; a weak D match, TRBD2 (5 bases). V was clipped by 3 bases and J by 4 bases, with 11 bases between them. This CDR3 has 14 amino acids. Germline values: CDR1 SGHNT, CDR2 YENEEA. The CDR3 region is CASSLSAEADTQYF. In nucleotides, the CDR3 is TGTGCCAGCAGCTTGTCAGCGGAGGCAGATACGCAGTATTTT. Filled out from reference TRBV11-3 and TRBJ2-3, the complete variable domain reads EAGVVQSPRYKIIEKKQPVAFWCNPISGHNTLYWYLQNLGQGPELLIRYENEEAVDDSQLPKDRFSAERLKGVDSTLKIQPAELGDSAVYLCASSLSAEADTQYFGPGTRLTVL.

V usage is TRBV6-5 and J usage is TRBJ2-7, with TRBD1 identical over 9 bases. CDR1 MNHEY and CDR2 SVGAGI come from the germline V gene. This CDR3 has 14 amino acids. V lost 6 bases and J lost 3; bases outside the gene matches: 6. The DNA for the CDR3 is TGTGCCAGCAGGAACAGGGGGCCTTTCTACGAGCAGTACTTC. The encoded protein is CASRNRGPFYEQYF.

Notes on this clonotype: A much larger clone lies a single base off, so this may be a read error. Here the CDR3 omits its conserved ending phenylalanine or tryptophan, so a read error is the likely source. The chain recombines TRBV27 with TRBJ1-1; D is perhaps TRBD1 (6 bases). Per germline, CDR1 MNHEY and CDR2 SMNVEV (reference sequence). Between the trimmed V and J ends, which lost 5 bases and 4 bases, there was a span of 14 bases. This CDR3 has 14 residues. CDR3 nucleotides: TGTGCCAGCAGTCCGATTGGGGGGGCCACTGAAGCTTTCTCT. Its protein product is CASSPIGGATEAFS.

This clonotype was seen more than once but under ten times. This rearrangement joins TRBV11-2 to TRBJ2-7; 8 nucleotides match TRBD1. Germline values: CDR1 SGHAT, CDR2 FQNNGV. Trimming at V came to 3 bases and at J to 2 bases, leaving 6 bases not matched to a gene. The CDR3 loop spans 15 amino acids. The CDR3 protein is CASSLGTGLTYEQYF. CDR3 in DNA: TGTGCCAGCAGCTTGGGGACAGGCCTCACCTACGAGCAGTACTTC. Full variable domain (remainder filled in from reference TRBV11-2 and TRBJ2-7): EAGVAQSPRYKIIEKRQSVAFWCNPISGHATLYWYQQILGQGPKLLIQFQNNGVVDDSQLPKDRFSAERLKGVDSTLKIQPAKLEDSAVYLCASSLGTGLTYEQYFGPGTRLTVT.